Reported below is one T cell receptor (beta chain). Its antigen is still unknown. These data originate in a study of OX40 agonist ivuxolimab in advanced cancers. At the level of the study: The study enrolled dose-escalation patients with hepatocellular carcinoma, melanoma, renal cell or head and neck cancer. Prior anti-PD-1, anti-PD-L1 or anti-CTLA-4 therapy did not bar entry, and approximately 40% had some. There were three patients with partial responses, one having hepatocellular carcinoma and two cutaneous melanoma. Points from the study as a whole: Mean expanded clone counts were higher in CD8+ than CD4+ T cells.

Germline lookup yields CDR1 LGHNA and CDR2 YSLEER. This CDR3 is 13 amino acids long. Trimming took off 0 bases at V and 6 bases at J, with 8 bases between the two ends. Generated by immunoSEQ multiplex PCR, the TCRdb table keeps only in-frame clones and is missing some. The table shows 35,000 to 55,000 clones, with around 94% occurring only once. V and J are TRBV4-3 and TRBJ1-2; no reliable D call. The sequences come from CD4+ or CD8+ T cells sorted from blood, collected in a trial of the OX40 agonist ivuxolimab. This clonotype was sampled from an adult with an advanced solid tumor such as melanoma, head and neck, liver or kidney cancer. The CDR3 coding sequence is TGCGCCAGCAGCCAAGAATCCGGGGATGGCTACACCTTC. Its translation: CASSQESGDGYTF.